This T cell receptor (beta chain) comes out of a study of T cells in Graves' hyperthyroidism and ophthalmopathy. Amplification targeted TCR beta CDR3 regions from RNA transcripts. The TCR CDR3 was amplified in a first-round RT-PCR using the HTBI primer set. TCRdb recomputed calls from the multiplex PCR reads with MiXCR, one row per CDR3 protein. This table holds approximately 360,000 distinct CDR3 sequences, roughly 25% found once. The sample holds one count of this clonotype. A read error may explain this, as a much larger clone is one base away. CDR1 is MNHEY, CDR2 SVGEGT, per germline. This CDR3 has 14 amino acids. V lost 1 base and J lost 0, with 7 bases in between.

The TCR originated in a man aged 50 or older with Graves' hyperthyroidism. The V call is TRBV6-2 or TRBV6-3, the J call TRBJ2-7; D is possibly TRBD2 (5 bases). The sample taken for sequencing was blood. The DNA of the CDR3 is TGTGCCAGCAGTTACTTTGAGGGCTCCTACGAGCAGTACTTC. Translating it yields CASSYFEGSYEQYF.